The rows below give T cell receptor beta chains drawn from one sample of a study of T cell responses to AZD1222 COVID-19 vaccine. Sequencing was performed with immunoSEQ multiplex PCR; in TCRdb, only in-frame clones are kept and a portion is missing. The sample consists of 65,000 to 80,000 clones, roughly 90% of them appearing once. Sample: peripheral blood, taken on day 0 of AZD1222 vaccination. The receptors here all came from an adult in good health. Each CDR3 is given without its conserved first and last residue.

V gene: TRBV9; CDR3 protein: ASSVDGSGGFSEQF
V gene: TRBV7-5; CDR3 protein: ARSARQGRNNEQF
V gene: TRBV7-9; CDR3 protein: ASRSNRGRDDEKLF
V gene: TRBV10-3; CDR3 protein: ATYRGNEQF
V gene: TRBV18; CDR3 protein: ASSPAGAGETQY
V gene: TRBV19; CDR3 protein: ASSLGTAQEWTQY
V gene: TRBV7-8; CDR3 protein: ASSLVAYSGNTIY
V gene: TRBV2; CDR3 protein: ASSNEMNTEAF
V gene: TRBV11-2; CDR3 protein: ASSFTSGKETQY
V gene: TRBV21-1; CDR3 protein: ASSTKGSRTEAF
V gene: TRBV7-9; CDR3 protein: ASSFDTRVYGYT
V gene: TRBV13; CDR3 protein: ASNGGDRGGNTIY
V gene: TRBV7-2; CDR3 protein: ASSLYRWTGELF
V gene: TRBV7-8; CDR3 protein: ASSLAAGVAQPQH
V gene: TRBV7-7; CDR3 protein: ASSLEDNSPLH
V gene: TRBV3-1/TRBV3-2; CDR3 protein: ASSQAWGDTEAF
V gene: TRBV24-1; CDR3 protein: ATSDSSGTGHTEQF
V gene: TRBV7-8; CDR3 protein: ASSLAAGGGGIPYGYT
V gene: TRBV6-5; CDR3 protein: ASSYDRGEQY
V gene: TRBV7-9; CDR3 protein: ASSSSRPGNEQF
V gene: TRBV2; CDR3 protein: ASSEWVSNQPQH
V gene: TRBV5-5; CDR3 protein: ASSLEGYGGELF
V gene: TRBV11-3; CDR3 protein: ASSPGSGKGGGANVLT
V gene: TRBV6-5; CDR3 protein: ASTPRDGNTGELF
V gene: TRBV11-3; CDR3 protein: ASSGGQRSSYEQY
V gene: TRBV9; CDR3 protein: ASSASGSNEKLF
V gene: TRBV19; CDR3 protein: ASSSTGGNQPQH
V gene: TRBV24-1; CDR3 protein: ATRQGRSNQPQH
V gene: TRBV27; CDR3 protein: ASREGAAEAF
V gene: TRBV29-1; CDR3 protein: SVRMGRNTEAF
V gene: TRBV3-1/TRBV3-2; CDR3 protein: ASSQWDSSYNEQF
V gene: TRBV7-2; CDR3 protein: ASRSTGTGSEEQF
V gene: TRBV5-1; CDR3 protein: ASSARGQGNRANEKLF
V gene: TRBV5-4; CDR3 protein: ASSFPQSYEQY
V gene: TRBV19; CDR3 protein: ASSIGTQGGNTEAF
V gene: TRBV2; CDR3 protein: ASRKGQGGDSYNSPLH
V gene: TRBV27; CDR3 protein: ASSLLYRGVAKNIQY
V gene: TRBV5-1; CDR3 protein: ASSFGGAEAF
V gene: TRBV11-3; CDR3 protein: ASTRQGANTEAF
V gene: TRBV3-1/TRBV3-2; CDR3 protein: ASSLDRGIDGYT
V gene: TRBV7-6; CDR3 protein: ASSLSGSNNQPQH
V gene: TRBV19; CDR3 protein: ASSKRTASNEKLF
V gene: TRBV2; CDR3 protein: ASGSGIGETQY
V gene: TRBV5-8; CDR3 protein: ASSLGPIPYGYT
V gene: TRBV11-2; CDR3 protein: ASSTRARLYGYT
V gene: TRBV5-4; CDR3 protein: ASSFPGEETQY
V gene: TRBV11-3; CDR3 protein: ASSLRLAGGPQAYEQY
V gene: TRBV12-3/TRBV12-4; CDR3 protein: ASSLQGPYGYT
V gene: TRBV7-2; CDR3 protein: VTHRGTLERETQY
V gene: TRBV11-2; CDR3 protein: ASSPLAGGGNEQF